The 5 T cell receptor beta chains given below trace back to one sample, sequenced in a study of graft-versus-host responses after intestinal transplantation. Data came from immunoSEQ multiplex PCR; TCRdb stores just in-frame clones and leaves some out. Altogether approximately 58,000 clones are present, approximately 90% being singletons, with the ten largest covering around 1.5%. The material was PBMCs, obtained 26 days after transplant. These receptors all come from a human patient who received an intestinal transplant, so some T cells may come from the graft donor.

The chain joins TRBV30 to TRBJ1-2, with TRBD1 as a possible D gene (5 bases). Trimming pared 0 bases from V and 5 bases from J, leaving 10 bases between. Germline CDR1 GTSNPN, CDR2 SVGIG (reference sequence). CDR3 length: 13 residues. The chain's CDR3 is CAWSVSRTYGYTF. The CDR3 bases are TGTGCCTGGAGTGTATCCAGGACATATGGCTACACCTTC.

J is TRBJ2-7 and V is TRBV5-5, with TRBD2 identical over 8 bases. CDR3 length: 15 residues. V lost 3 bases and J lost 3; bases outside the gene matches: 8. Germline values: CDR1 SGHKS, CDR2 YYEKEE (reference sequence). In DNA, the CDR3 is TGTGCCAGCAGCTCCGGGGGGGTGGGGTACTACGAGCAGTACGTC. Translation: CASSSGGVGYYEQYV.

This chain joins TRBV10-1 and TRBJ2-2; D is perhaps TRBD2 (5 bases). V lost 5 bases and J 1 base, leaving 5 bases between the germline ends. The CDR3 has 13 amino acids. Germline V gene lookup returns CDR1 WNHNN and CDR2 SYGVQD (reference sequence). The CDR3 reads CASSRGNTGELFF. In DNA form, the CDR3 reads TGCGCCAGCAGTCGGGGGAACACCGGGGAGCTGTTTTTT.

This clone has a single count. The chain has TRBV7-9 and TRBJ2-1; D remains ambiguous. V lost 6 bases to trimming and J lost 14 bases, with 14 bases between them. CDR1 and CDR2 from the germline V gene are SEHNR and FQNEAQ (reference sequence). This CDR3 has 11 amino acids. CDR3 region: CASRGIDREFF. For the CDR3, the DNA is TGTGCCAGCAGGGGTATAGACCGGGAGTTCTTC.

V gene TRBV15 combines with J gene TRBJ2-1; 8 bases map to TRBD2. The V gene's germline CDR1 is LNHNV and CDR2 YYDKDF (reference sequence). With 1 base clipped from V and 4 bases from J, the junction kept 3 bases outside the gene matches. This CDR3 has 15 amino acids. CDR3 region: CATSRAGGPYNEQFF. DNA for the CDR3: TGTGCCACCAGCAGAGCGGGGGGGCCGTACAATGAGCAGTTCTTC.